This TCR beta chain stems from a study of T cell responses to AZD1222 COVID-19 vaccine (dated by TCRdb to 2020 to 2022). For the wider study: AZD1222 recipients whose second dose came at about 4 weeks and those whose second dose came at about 12 weeks were combined into one group, since spike-specific TCR depth and breadth did not differ between the two schedules. TCR sequencing was performed for 230 to 250 trial participants, of whom some 200 were given two doses of AZD1222 and approximately 25 were given two doses of MenACWY control vaccine. Trial participants were enrolled by age into 18-55, 56-69 and 70-plus year subgroups, with roughly 150, 30 and 60 TCR-sequenced participants respectively.

In regard to this clone: Its target antigen remains unknown. Base qualities are not provided; no much larger clone lies one nucleotide away.

The time point label, as the study defines it: baseline before first vaccination. Vaccinee samples were obtained from the UK trials COV001 and COV002, which included a single-blind randomized controlled phase 2/3 trial of AZD1222 (ChAdOx1 nCoV-19) in healthy adults. For TCRbeta chain sequencing, PBMC samples were collected from trial participants at day 0 and at day 28 after the second dose. The CDR3 regions of human TCRbeta chains were analyzed by immunosequencing. The authors processed their data as follows. Repertoire TCRs were checked for matches against a reference library of SARS-CoV-2-specific TCRs that had been generated using the MIRA antigen-specificity platform. Breadth meant the fraction of unique TCRs that were SARS-CoV-2-associated, whereas depth meant the fraction of total T cells that were SARS-CoV-2-associated. Each spike-specific TCR was assigned to its reactive spike region and to a CD4 or CD8 class using the MIRA data. Log10-transformed breadth and depth values were compared by one-way ANOVA with Sidak's multiple comparisons tests. TCRdb took this table from immuneACCESS and kept in-frame rearrangements with V and J called. Such tables lack part of the clones; where checked against another copy, unresolved V genes explain under half of the gap, and the rest is unexplained. D and trimming come from the DNA, and the V and J calls and clone size come from that table. For this sample there are 100,000 to 150,000 clones; about nine tenths appear just once. 7% to 9% of the sample is taken by the ten largest.

The CDR3 runs 13 amino acids, cysteine and phenylalanine included. Just CDR3 DNA is preserved here, 39 bases in frame from base 1. Reading the germline V gene gives CDR1 SGHVS and CDR2 FQNEAQ. Trimming removed 5 bases from V and 3 bases from J; the gene matches leave 1 base unexplained. Overall study outcomes, separate from this receptor: In the small 56-69-year group, the increase in depth fell short of significance, most likely because of low power. Because no samples from the day 14 peak response were available, repertoires could be characterized only after the peak T cell response. Only 5 to 7 AZD1222 recipients were SARS-CoV-2 seropositive at baseline, limiting conclusions about previously exposed vaccinees. Nearly half of unique spike-specific TCRs reportedly recognized epitopes outside regions mutated in the B.1.351 and B.1.1.7 variants. Participants were mostly white British, with more females than males. The authors suggested clonal diversity may have been underestimated. After two AZD1222 doses, both the breadth and the depth of spike-specific TCRs were significantly higher than at day 0 and than in MenACWY recipients. Vaccine-associated CD4 TCRs spanned the whole spike protein, with dominant responses in regions 160-218 and 743-854.

The chain couples TRBV7-8 to TRBJ2-1; TRBD2 lines up with 7 middle nucleotides. This specimen was peripheral blood, taken on day 0 of AZD1222 vaccination. The TCR was taken from an adult in good health. The sequenced DNA: TGTGCCAGCAGCCGGGACTACTACAATGAGCAGTTCTTC. This is translated as CASSRDYYNEQFF.